This TCR beta chain was retrieved from a study of T cell changes during pregnancy in multiple sclerosis. CDR1 and CDR2 from the germline V gene are LNHDA and SQIVND (reference sequence). V was pared by 6 bases and J by 7 bases, with 7 bases of the junction left unmatched. There are 15 residues in the CDR3. Data came from immunoSEQ multiplex PCR; TCRdb stores just in-frame clones and leaves some out. This sample has under 50,000 clones; almost 95% occur once, and the top ten carry about 4.7%. V gene TRBV19 combines with J gene TRBJ2-1; the match to TRBD2 covers 12 bases. The origin of this receptor is a female donor with multiple sclerosis, enrolled in a pregnancy study. The sequencing here drew on CD8+ T cells from peripheral blood mononuclear cells, taken in the first trimester of pregnancy. CDR3 in DNA: TGTGCCAGTAGGCTAGCGGGGGGGCATCTGAATGAGCAGTTCTTC. Protein: CASRLAGGHLNEQFF.